The 14 T cell receptor beta chains below were found in one sample sequenced in a study of T-cell reconstitution after alpha-beta-depleted transplantation in children. The library targeted TCRbeta and was prepared with unique molecular identifiers. MiXCR, applied by TCRdb to the PCR reads, yields one record per CDR3 protein. The table records hundreds of thousands of distinct CDR3 sequences, roughly 17% of them present only once. The sequences come from PBMCs from the stem cell graft donor, collected from the stem cell graft. The receptors were gathered from a human donor who donated a stem cell graft to a child with acute myeloid leukemia.

This clonotype was found many times. The chain is built from TRBV6-5 and TRBJ1-5; D ambiguous. V lost 4 bases, J lost 10 bases, and 14 bases lay in between. Looked up from germline, CDR1 is MNHEY and CDR2 is SVGAGI. This CDR3 has 13 residues. CDR3 nucleotides: TGTGCCAGCAGTTCGGACGGGGAACGACCCCAGCATTTT. It is translated as CASSSDGERPQHF.

This clonotype was observed a handful of times. An end of the junction differs from the germline gene, which may be a read error. The rearrangement uses TRBV25-1 and TRBJ2-1; a possible D gene is TRBD1 (5 bases). From germline, CDR1 is MGHDK and CDR2 SYGVNS. The CDR3 length is 14 residues. Here the CDR3 DNA reads TGTGCCAGCAGTGAATATCGACGCGAAGGGGTTCTGCTCTTC. Translating it yields CASSEYRREGVLLF.

This clonotype was picked up a small number of times. This sequence joins TRBV28 and TRBJ1-5; 10 positions match TRBD1. Germline loops: CDR1 MDHEN, CDR2 SYDVKM. The CDR3 is made up of 15 amino acids. V trimming: 6 bases; J trimming: 5 bases; junction bases outside the gene matches: 7. For the CDR3, the DNA is TGTGCCAGCAGGACCGGGGACAGGGGAGATCAGCCCCAGCATTTT. Amino acids: CASRTGDRGDQPQHF.

This clonotype has a count of ten or more. The rearrangement uses TRBV5-5 and TRBJ1-3; TRBD1 matches at 7 bases. CDR3 length equals 16 residues. With 1 base clipped from V and 2 bases from J, the junction kept 6 bases outside the gene matches. Germline CDR1 SGHKS, CDR2 YYEKEE (reference sequence). CDR3 coding DNA: TGTGCCAGCAGCTTGAGACAGGGAGCCCCTGGAAACACCATATATTTT. Translating gives CASSLRQGAPGNTIYF.

This clonotype was seen repeatedly, ten times or more. The V and J genes are TRBV12-3 or TRBV12-4 and TRBJ1-2; no clear D gene. This CDR3 is built from 15 residues. V lost 7 bases and J 4 bases, leaving 19 bases between the germline ends. As DNA, the CDR3 is TGTGCCAGCACCCTCTCTCAGCGCCGGCCCTATGGCTACACCTTC. It encodes CASTLSQRRPYGYTF.

This clonotype has only a few counts. The chain couples TRBV18 to TRBJ1-4, with D uncertain. Trimming took off 2 bases at V and 8 bases at J, with 15 bases between the two ends. The CDR3 is made up of 15 amino acids. Per the germline V gene, CDR1 is KGHSH and CDR2 is LQKENI. Here the CDR3 DNA reads TGTGCCAGCTCACCAGGGGAGGCTGTTCGAGAAAAACTGTTTTTT. As protein: CASSPGEAVREKLFF. The whole variable domain, remainder taken from reference TRBV18 and TRBJ1-4, is NAGVMQNPRHLVRRRGQEARLRCSPMKGHSHVYWYRQLPEEGLKFMVYLQKENIIDESGMPKERFSAEFPKEGPSILRIQQVVRGDSAAYFCASSPGEAVREKLFFGSGTQLSVL.

The V and J genes are TRBV11-2 and TRBJ2-3; either TRBD1 or TRBD2 may supply D (5 bases each). This CDR3 has 14 residues. V was trimmed by 5 bases and J by 3 bases, leaving 12 bases between them. Germline values: CDR1 SGHAT, CDR2 FQNNGV. This chain's CDR3 is CASSMGTLTDTQYF. DNA for the CDR3: TGTGCCAGCAGCATGGGGACCTTGACAGATACGCAGTATTTT.

This clonotype was found many times. V usage is TRBV20-1 and J usage is TRBJ2-7, with D perhaps matching TRBD2 (7 bases). Trimming took off 0 bases at V and 3 bases at J, with 15 bases between the two ends. CDR1 and CDR2 from the germline V gene are DFQATT and SNEGSKA (reference sequence). The CDR3 runs to 15 residues. The CDR3: CSARDPQGGGYEQYF. The CDR3, as DNA: TGCAGTGCTAGAGATCCCCAGGGAGGGGGCTACGAGCAGTACTTC.

The J gene is TRBJ2-5, the V gene TRBV7-8, with 10 bases aligning to TRBD2. The CDR3 loop spans 18 amino acids. V lost 2 bases and J lost 3; bases outside the gene matches: 12. Germline V lookup: CDR1 SGHVS, CDR2 FQNEAQ. The CDR3 DNA sequence: TGTGCCAGCAGCTTAAGGCACAGCGGGGGGGTAAAGGAAGAGACCCAGTACTTC. Protein product: CASSLRHSGGVKEETQYF.

The sample holds a few counts of this clonotype. This chain uses TRBV24-1 with TRBJ1-4, with unresolved D. The V and J ends lost 5 bases and 3 bases respectively, with 12 bases between them. Per the germline V gene, CDR1 is KGHDR and CDR2 is SFDVKD. The CDR3 runs 15 residues. The CDR3 protein is CATSAGTNSNEKLFF. CDR3 DNA sequence: TGTGCCACCAGTGCCGGTACCAACTCTAATGAAAAACTGTTTTTT.

J is TRBJ1-3 and V is TRBV21-1. TRBV21-1 counts as a pseudogene. The CDR3 consists of 16 residues. The CDR3 spells CASSKGETVSGNTIYF. The CDR3 region has the DNA TGTGCCAGCAGCAAAGGAGAAACGGTCTCTGGAAACACCATATATTTT.

The V gene is TRBV12-3 or TRBV12-4, the J gene TRBJ2-2, with a possible D match to TRBD1 (5 bases). The CDR3 contains 14 residues. Deletions cut 5 bases from V and 6 bases from J, with 13 bases between. CDR3 coding DNA: TGTGCCAGCAGTGTCGACAGCGCCTCCGGGGAGCTGTTTTTT. This gives the protein CASSVDSASGELFF.

The chain carries TRBV12-3 or TRBV12-4 and TRBJ2-2; 8 nucleotides agree with TRBD2. Unmatched junction bases numbered 7, after V lost 5 bases and J lost 5 bases. CDR3 length: 15 residues. The CDR3 nucleotides are TGTGCCAGCAGTCCTCCGGGACTAGGGACCGGGGAGCTGTTTTTT. It translates to CASSPPGLGTGELFF.

This chain joins TRBV6-1 and TRBJ1-3, with TRBD1 matching 7 bases. The CDR3 covers 17 residues. Losses at the gene ends were 8 bases for V and 0 bases for J; bases not matched to a gene: 13. CDR1 is MNHNS and CDR2 is SASEGT in the germline V gene. The CDR3 region is CASGPMTGIGSGNTIYF. DNA for the CDR3: TGTGCCAGCGGACCAATGACAGGGATCGGCTCTGGAAACACCATATATTTT.